This T cell receptor (beta chain) was sequenced during a study of blood T cell repertoires in COVID-19 (dated by TCRdb to the early 2020s). A note on the overall study: Samples from collaborators originated in the United States, Italy and Spain and spanned both the acute and convalescent phases of COVID-19. The prospective study material was composed of cDNA or gDNA derived from T cells, B-cell-depleted T cells, or PBMCs. Subjects who had been exposed to COVID-19, were actively infected with it, or had recovered from it provided the deeply sampled blood TCRbeta repertoires that made up the dataset. The repertoires were released in a freely available public database intended as a resource for research on the immune response to SARS-CoV-2. Samples were obtained from the ongoing ImmuneRACE study (first 160 participants) and from about 1,300 subjects provided by 6 global collaborators. The sample metadata nearly always contained a de-identified subject ID, COVID-19 status, age in years and sex. Where available, HLA class I and class II types were taken from metadata supplied by the sample provider and were not determined by assay-based typing.

CDR1 and CDR2 are read off the germline V gene as LGHNA and YSLEER. V and J lose 3 bases and 8 bases, and a span of 18 bases separates them. The CDR3 runs 15 residues from the cysteine to the phenylalanine. The only DNA kept is the CDR3, 45 bases in frame from the first base. Points the paper makes about the study in general: Clinical and demographic metadata were provided uncurated, with the amount varying by source and participant.

TCRbeta CDR3 regions were amplified from genomic DNA by means of the immunoSEQ Assay, a bias-controlled multiplex PCR. The paper's processing steps were these. Within the assay, amplification of reference gene primers was used to estimate how many nucleated cells each sample contained. To quantify the absolute abundance of each unique TCRbeta CDR3 rearrangement, sequence reads were collapsed and filtered. Productive Simpson clonality was computed per sample as the square root of Simpson's diversity index over productive rearrangements. TCRdb limited this immuneACCESS table to in-frame rearrangements with V and J called. A share of clones is missing; checked studies link under half to unresolved V genes, and the rest is unexplained. V, J and clone size derive from that table, while D and trimming were established from the DNA sequence. This sample holds about 100,000 clones; about 77% were observed only once. The ten largest account for approximately 31% of the sample.

With regard to this clone: What antigen it recognizes has not been identified. No much larger clone is present one base from it, and per-base qualities are unavailable.

The collaborating institutions used their own protocols to collect whole blood in K2EDTA tubes. For TCRbeta analysis, collaborators shipped samples in one of three forms: frozen whole blood, isolated PBMCs, or DNA extracted from either of those sample types. The receptor was derived from a man in his 70s with active or convalescent COVID-19. Sequencing input: peripheral blood. Recombination joined TRBV4-3 with TRBJ2-3; TRBD1 is a weak D gene call, 7 bases matching. The nucleotide sequence reads as follows: TGCGCCAGCAGCCAGATCCCAGGGGGGATCGGTACGCAGTATTTT. The resulting protein is CASSQIPGGIGTQYF.